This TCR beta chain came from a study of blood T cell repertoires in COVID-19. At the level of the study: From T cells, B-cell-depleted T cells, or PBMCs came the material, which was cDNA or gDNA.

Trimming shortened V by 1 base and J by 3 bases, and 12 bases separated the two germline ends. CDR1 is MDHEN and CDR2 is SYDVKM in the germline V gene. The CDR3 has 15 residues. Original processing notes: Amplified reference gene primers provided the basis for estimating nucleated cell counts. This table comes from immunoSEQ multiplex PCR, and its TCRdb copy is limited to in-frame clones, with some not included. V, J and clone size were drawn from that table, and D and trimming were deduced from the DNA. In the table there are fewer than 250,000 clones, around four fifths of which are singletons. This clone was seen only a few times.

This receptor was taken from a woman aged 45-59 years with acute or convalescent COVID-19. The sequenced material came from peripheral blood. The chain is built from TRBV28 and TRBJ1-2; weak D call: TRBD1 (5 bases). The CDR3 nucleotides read TGTGCCAGCAGTTTATCCCCAGGGAAATACTATGGCTACACCTTC. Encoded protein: CASSLSPGKYYGYTF.